The T cell receptor beta chain described here comes from a study of shared clonotypes between healthy human individuals. The V gene's germline CDR1 is SGDLS and CDR2 YYNGEE. This CDR3 has 15 amino acids. Trimming removed 3 bases from V and 3 bases from J, with 16 bases in between. TCRdb's copy holds only in-frame clones and misses some; the assay was immunoSEQ multiplex PCR. This sample has over 2,000,000 clones, with over 85% found just once. Naivety among CD8 cells was defined by CD45RO negativity and positive CCR7 selection, thereby excluding terminally differentiated effector memory CD45RA+ cells.

The genes are TRBV9 and TRBJ2-7; possibly TRBD1 or TRBD2 for D (5 bases each). The sequenced sample was naive CD8+ T cells from PBMCs. This receptor was obtained from a young man in good health. Some clones in this sample may be carry-over from other donors' samples. CDR3 sequence (DNA): TGTGCCAGCAGCGAGGGACCCAATAACCGCTACGAGCAGTACTTC. Encoded protein: CASSEGPNNRYEQYF.